What follows describes a single T cell receptor (beta chain). Its matching antigen is unknown. Some clones are missing from TCRdb's copy, which holds only in-frame ones; the method was immunoSEQ multiplex PCR. The sample includes 86,000 or so clones, approximately 89% seen only once; the top ten take about 2.2%. The data were obtained in a study of T cell responses to AZD1222 COVID-19 vaccine. For the study at large: Pooled in the analysis were second doses at about 4 or about 12 weeks. Study conclusions and caveats: Among spike-specific TCRs, nearly half reportedly target unmutated variant regions. Donors were largely white British and mainly female; clonal diversity was possibly underestimated. Compared with day 0, the breadth and depth of the Spike-specific TCR repertoire rose significantly after two doses of AZD1222.

This sample comprised peripheral blood, obtained on day 0 of AZD1222 vaccination. The receptor comes from an adult in good health.

The CDR3 reads CASSVGDREGSEAFF. The CDR3 DNA reads as TGTGCCAGCAGTGTAGGAGACAGGGAGGGCTCTGAAGCTTTCTTT. The rearrangement uses TRBV27 and TRBJ1-1; the match to TRBD1 covers 7 bases. This CDR3 region has 15 residues. The J segment lost 6 bases and the V segment lost 5 bases, leaving 12 bases of the junction unmatched. CDR1 is MNHEY, CDR2 SMNVEV, per germline (reference sequence).